These 16 T cell receptor beta chains originate from one sample sequenced in a study of T-cell memory formation after mild COVID-19. TCRdb passed the 5' RACE reads through MiXCR, listing each CDR3 protein once. The sample contains roughly 350,000 distinct CDR3 sequences, around 30% of which appear only once. Specimen: PBMCs or a T cell subset sorted from them (not recorded which). The receptors here all came from an adult woman who had mild COVID-19 (a few samples of this study predate the infection). Cell type and time point are not known.

The sample holds a few counts of this clonotype. V is TRBV7-2 and J is TRBJ2-1; 7 bases map to TRBD2. Trimming took 5 bases from V and 6 from J; bases not matched to a gene: 13. Germline V gives CDR1 SGHTA, CDR2 FQGNSA. The CDR3 has 16 residues. The CDR3 nucleotides read TGTGCCAGCAGCCTAGACTCCCGGACTAGGGGCAATGAGCAGTTCTTC. Residues: CASSLDSRTRGNEQFF. The full variable domain, with the rest looked up from reference TRBV7-2 and TRBJ2-1, is GAGVSQSPSNKVTEKGKDVELRCDPISGHTALYWYRQSLGQGLEFLIYFQGNSAPDKSGLPSDRFSAERTGGSVSTLTIQRTQQEDSAVYLCASSLDSRTRGNEQFFGPGTRLTVL.

This clonotype was seen only a few times. The chain uses TRBV7-9 and TRBJ2-5, with D unresolved. Germline V gene data show CDR1 as SEHNR and CDR2 as FQNEAQ (reference sequence). Trimming took off 4 bases at V and 2 bases at J, with 14 bases between the two ends. The CDR3 consists of 15 residues. The CDR3 coding sequence is TGTGCCAGCAGCTCTTCCCACTGGCAGCAAGAGACCCAGTACTTC. As protein: CASSSSHWQQETQYF.

The chain joins TRBV18 to TRBJ2-7; 12 bases are a match to TRBD1. The CDR3 consists of 15 residues. CDR1 and CDR2 from the germline V gene are KGHSH and LQKENI. J lost 5 bases, V lost 3 bases, and 5 bases had no gene match. The CDR3 sequence is CASSPGTGGVDEQYF. CDR3 nucleotides: TGTGCCAGCTCACCTGGGACAGGGGGCGTCGACGAGCAGTACTTC.

V gene TRBV7-9 combines with J gene TRBJ2-1; D uncertain. With 4 bases removed from V and 10 bases from J, the gap between germline ends came to 8 bases. This CDR3 region has 11 residues. Germline assignment: CDR1 SEHNR and CDR2 FQNEAQ (reference sequence). CDR3 bases: TGTGCCAGCAGCTCCCTGCCCGAGCAGTTCTTC. This codes for CASSSLPEQFF.

V gene TRBV5-1 combines with J gene TRBJ2-4; TRBD1 matches at 9 bases. The CDR3 has 16 residues. With 4 bases clipped from V and 2 bases from J, the junction kept 7 bases outside the gene matches. Germline V lookup: CDR1 SGHRS, CDR2 YFSETQ. The CDR3 here is CASSTDRGGTKNIQYF. The CDR3 DNA follows: TGCGCCAGCAGCACGGACAGGGGAGGGACCAAAAACATTCAGTACTTC.

This clonotype was seen only a few times. The CDR3 DNA reads TGTGCCAGCAGTTTCAAGAAACATGAGCAGTTCTTC. This gives the protein CASSFKKHEQFF. The chain combines TRBV12-3 or TRBV12-4 with TRBJ2-1; D is ambiguous. V was pared by 3 bases and J by 8 bases, with 8 bases between. The CDR3 totals 12 residues.

This clonotype was recorded a few times. J is TRBJ2-2 and V is TRBV29-1; 9 bases match TRBD1. Germline lookup yields CDR1 SQVTM and CDR2 ANQGSEA. The junction had 8 bases not matched to a gene; V was cut back by 6 bases and J by 6 bases. The CDR3 length is 14 residues. The CDR3 loop reads CSVNWDRVAGELFF. The CDR3 DNA sequence: TGCAGCGTCAACTGGGACAGGGTAGCCGGGGAGCTGTTTTTT.

This clonotype was found a few times. The chain uses TRBV23-1 and TRBJ1-4; a possible D gene is TRBD1 (6 bases). TRBV23-1 counts as an open reading frame of uncertain function. CDR3 length: 18 amino acids. Trimming cost V 3 bases and J 7 bases, with 24 bases left between them. The DNA of the CDR3 is TGCGCCAGCAGTCAGCCAACAGGGACGCCCGCGAGGAGTGAAAAACTGTTTTTT. It encodes CASSQPTGTPARSEKLFF.

This clonotype came up a few times. The V gene is TRBV5-1, the J gene TRBJ2-1; TRBD2 matches at 7 bases. The junction had 10 bases not matched to a gene; V was cut back by 2 bases and J by 5 bases. The CDR3 runs to 16 residues. From germline, CDR1 is SGHRS and CDR2 YFSETQ. CDR3 nucleotides: TGCGCCAGCAGCTTAGGAGGGCGGGGGTCTAACAATGAGCAGTTCTTC. Its protein is CASSLGGRGSNNEQFF. The whole variable domain, filled in from reference TRBV5-1 and TRBJ2-1, reads KAGVTQTPRYLIKTRGQQVTLSCSPISGHRSVSWYQQTPGQGLQFLFEYFSETQRNKGNFPGRFSGRQFSNSRSEMNVSTLELGDSALYLCASSLGGRGSNNEQFFGPGTRLTVL.

The J gene is TRBJ2-3, the V gene TRBV7-9; TRBD2 aligns across 9 bases. CDR1 is SEHNR and CDR2 is FQNEAQ in the germline V gene (reference sequence). The CDR3 contains 18 residues. Trimming took 5 bases from V and 1 from J; bases not matched to a gene: 13. The CDR3 region has the DNA TGTGCCAGCAGCCAAGAGGGACTAGCCGTTGATGGCACAGATACGCAGTATTTT. It codes for CASSQEGLAVDGTDTQYF.

This chain links TRBV7-9 with TRBJ1-3; 7 bases are shared with TRBD1. Germline V gene lookup returns CDR1 SEHNR and CDR2 FQNEAQ (reference sequence). This CDR3 contains 16 residues. Trimming cost V 5 bases and J 0 bases; bases outside gene matches: 7. CDR3: CASSQTGFGSGNTIYF. The CDR3 bases are TGTGCCAGCAGCCAGACAGGGTTCGGCTCTGGAAACACCATATATTTT.

This clonotype was seen a few times. The rearrangement joins TRBV18 to TRBJ2-7; maybe TRBD2 (5 bases). V was shortened by 3 bases and J by 2 bases, with 8 bases between the two germline ends. Germline CDR1 reads KGHSH; CDR2 reads LQKENI. CDR3 length equals 13 residues. The CDR3 protein is CASSPRATYEQYF. CDR3 DNA: TGTGCCAGCTCACCGAGGGCTACCTACGAGCAGTACTTC.

This clonotype was seen more than once but under ten times. The chain has TRBV12-3 or TRBV12-4 and TRBJ2-2; 12 positions match TRBD2. The junction had 4 bases not matched to a gene; V was cut back by 6 bases and J by 5 bases. CDR3 length: 15 amino acids. CDR3 residues: CASRITSGGTGELFF. In DNA, the CDR3 is TGTGCCAGCAGGATAACTAGCGGGGGGACCGGGGAGCTGTTTTTT.

J is TRBJ2-1 and V is TRBV19; 7 nucleotides agree with TRBD2. Germline V gene data show CDR1 as LNHDA and CDR2 as SQIVND (reference sequence). The V and J ends lost 4 bases and 6 bases, in that order; junction bases with no gene match: 15. This CDR3 comprises 17 residues. The CDR3: CASSTGTTGERSNEQFF. The CDR3 DNA sequence: TGTGCCAGTAGTACGGGGACTACCGGGGAGAGATCCAATGAGCAGTTCTTC.

The genes are TRBV20-1 and TRBJ1-1; D remains unclear. The CDR3 has 15 residues. V was pared by 3 bases and J by 4 bases, with 18 bases between. Germline loops: CDR1 DFQATT, CDR2 SNEGSKA (reference sequence). As DNA, the CDR3 is TGCAGTGCTAGTGACCCTATGAGGGTCGGCACTGAAGCTTTCTTT. As protein: CSASDPMRVGTEAFF.

This clonotype has only a few counts. V gene TRBV6-5 combines with J gene TRBJ1-3; D gene ambiguous. Germline V gene lookup returns CDR1 MNHEY and CDR2 SVGAGI. Trimming pared 6 bases from V and 0 bases from J, leaving 12 bases between. The CDR3 has 15 amino acids. CDR3 protein: CASRRTGNSGNTIYF. CDR3 nucleotides: TGTGCCAGCAGACGGACGGGAAACTCTGGAAACACCATATATTTT.